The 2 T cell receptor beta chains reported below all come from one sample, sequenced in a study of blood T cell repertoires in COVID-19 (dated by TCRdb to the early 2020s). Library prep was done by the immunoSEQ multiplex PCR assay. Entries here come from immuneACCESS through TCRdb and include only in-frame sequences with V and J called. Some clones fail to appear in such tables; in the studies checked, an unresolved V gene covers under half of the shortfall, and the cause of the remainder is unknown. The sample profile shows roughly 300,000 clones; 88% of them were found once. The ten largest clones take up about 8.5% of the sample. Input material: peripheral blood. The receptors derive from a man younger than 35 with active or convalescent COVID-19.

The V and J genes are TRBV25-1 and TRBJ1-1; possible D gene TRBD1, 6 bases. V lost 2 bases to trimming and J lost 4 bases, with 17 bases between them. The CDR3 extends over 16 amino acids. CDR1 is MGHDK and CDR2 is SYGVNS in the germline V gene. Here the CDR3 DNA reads TGTGCCAGCAGTGAAAGGGGGTGGAACAGGGCCACTGAAGCTTTCTTT. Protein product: CASSERGWNRATEAFF.

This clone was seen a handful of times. The DNA for the CDR3 is TGTGCCAGCAGCTCGGGACTGACTGGAAACACCATATATTTT. This gives the protein CASSSGLTGNTIYF. This chain connects TRBV9 to TRBJ1-3; tentative D call: TRBD1 (5 bases). Germline loops: CDR1 SGDLS, CDR2 YYNGEE. The CDR3 runs to 14 residues. V lost 4 bases to trimming and J lost 2 bases, with 10 bases between them.